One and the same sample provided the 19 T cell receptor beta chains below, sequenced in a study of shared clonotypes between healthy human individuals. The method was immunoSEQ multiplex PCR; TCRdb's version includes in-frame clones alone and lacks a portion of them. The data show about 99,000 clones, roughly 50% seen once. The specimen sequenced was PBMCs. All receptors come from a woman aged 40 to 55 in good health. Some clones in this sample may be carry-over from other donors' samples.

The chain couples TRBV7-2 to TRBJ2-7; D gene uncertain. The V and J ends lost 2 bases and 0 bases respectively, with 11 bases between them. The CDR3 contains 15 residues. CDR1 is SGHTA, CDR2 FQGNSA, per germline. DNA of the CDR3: TGTGCCAGCAGCTTATCTTGGCAGAGCTCCTACGAGCAGTACTTC. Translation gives CASSLSWQSSYEQYF.

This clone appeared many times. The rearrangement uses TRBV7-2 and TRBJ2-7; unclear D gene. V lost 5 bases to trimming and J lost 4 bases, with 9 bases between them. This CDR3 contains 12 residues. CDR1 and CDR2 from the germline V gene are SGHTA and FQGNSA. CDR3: CASSPLGYEQYF. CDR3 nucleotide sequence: TGTGCCAGCAGCCCCCTCGGATACGAGCAGTACTTC. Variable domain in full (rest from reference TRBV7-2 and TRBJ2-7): GAGVSQSPSNKVTEKGKDVELRCDPISGHTALYWYRQSLGQGLEFLIYFQGNSAPDKSGLPSDRFSAERTGGSVSTLTIQRTQQEDSAVYLCASSPLGYEQYFGPGTRLTVT.

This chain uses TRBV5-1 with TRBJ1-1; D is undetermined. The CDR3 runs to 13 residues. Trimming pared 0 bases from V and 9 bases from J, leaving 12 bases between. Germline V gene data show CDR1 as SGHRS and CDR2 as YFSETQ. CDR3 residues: CASSLDSAGKAFF. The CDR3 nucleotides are TGCGCCAGCAGCTTGGACAGTGCTGGGAAAGCTTTCTTT.

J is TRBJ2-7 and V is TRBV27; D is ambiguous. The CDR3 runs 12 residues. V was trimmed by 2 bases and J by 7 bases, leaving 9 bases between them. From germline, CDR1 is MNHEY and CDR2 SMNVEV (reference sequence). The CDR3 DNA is TGTGCCAGCAGTTTAGGGGTGGGAGAGCAGTACTTC. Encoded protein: CASSLGVGEQYF.

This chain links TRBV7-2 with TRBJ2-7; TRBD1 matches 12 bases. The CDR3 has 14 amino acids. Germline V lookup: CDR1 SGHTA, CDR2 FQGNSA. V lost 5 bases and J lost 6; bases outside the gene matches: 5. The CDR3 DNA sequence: TGTGCCAGCAGCCAGGGACAGGGGGCAGGCGAGCAGTACTTC. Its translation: CASSQGQGAGEQYF.

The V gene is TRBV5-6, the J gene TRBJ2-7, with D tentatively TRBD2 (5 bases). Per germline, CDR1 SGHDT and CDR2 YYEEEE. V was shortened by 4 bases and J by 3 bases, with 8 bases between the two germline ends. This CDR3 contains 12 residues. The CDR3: CASSVGVYEQYF. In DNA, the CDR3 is TGTGCCAGCAGCGTCGGGGTCTACGAGCAGTACTTC.

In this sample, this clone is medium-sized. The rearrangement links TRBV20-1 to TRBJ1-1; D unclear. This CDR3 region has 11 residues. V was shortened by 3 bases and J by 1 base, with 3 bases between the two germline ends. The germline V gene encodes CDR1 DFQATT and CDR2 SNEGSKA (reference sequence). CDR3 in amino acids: CSASKNTEAFF. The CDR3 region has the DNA TGCAGTGCTAGTAAGAACACTGAAGCTTTCTTT.

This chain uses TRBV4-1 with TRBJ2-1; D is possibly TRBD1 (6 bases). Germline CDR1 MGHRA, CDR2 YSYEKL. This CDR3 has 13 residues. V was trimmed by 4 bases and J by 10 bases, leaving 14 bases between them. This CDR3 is CASSRLPRGEQFF. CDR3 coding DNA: TGCGCCAGCAGCCGTCTGCCTAGGGGGGAGCAGTTCTTC.

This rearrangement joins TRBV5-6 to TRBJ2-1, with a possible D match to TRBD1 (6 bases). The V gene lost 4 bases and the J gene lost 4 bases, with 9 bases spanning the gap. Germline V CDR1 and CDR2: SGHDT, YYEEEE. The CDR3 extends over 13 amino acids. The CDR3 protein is CASSRGQYNEQFF. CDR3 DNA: TGTGCCAGCAGCCGTGGACAGTACAATGAGCAGTTCTTC. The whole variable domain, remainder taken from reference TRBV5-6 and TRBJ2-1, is DAGVTQSPTHLIKTRGQQVTLRCSPKSGHDTVSWYQQALGQGPQFIFQYYEEEERQRGNFPDRFSGHQFPNYSSELNVNALLLGDSALYLCASSRGQYNEQFFGPGTRLTVL.

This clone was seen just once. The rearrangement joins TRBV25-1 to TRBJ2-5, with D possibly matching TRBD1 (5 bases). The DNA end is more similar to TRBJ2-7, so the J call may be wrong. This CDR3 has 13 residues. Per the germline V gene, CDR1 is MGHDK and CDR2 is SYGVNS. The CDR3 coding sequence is TGTGCCAGCAGTGAAAGGGTGGGGCACGAGCAGTACTTC. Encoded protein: CASSERVGHEQYF.

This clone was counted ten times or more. Written as DNA, the CDR3 is TGCAGCGCCGAGGGGGGAAAGCCCGACGAGCAGTACTTC. It specifies CSAEGGKPDEQYF. This chain connects TRBV29-1 to TRBJ2-7; D possibly uses TRBD1 or TRBD2 (6 bases each). Trimming took off 7 bases at V and 5 bases at J, with 18 bases between the two ends. The CDR3 extends over 13 amino acids. The germline CDR1 and CDR2 sequences are SQVTM and ANQGSEA.

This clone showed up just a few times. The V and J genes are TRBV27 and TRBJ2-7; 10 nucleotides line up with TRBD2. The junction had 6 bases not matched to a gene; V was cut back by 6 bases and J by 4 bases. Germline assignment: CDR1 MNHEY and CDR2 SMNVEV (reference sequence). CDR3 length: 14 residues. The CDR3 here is CASSLAGVGYEQYF. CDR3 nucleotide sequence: TGTGCCAGCAGCCTAGCGGGAGTTGGGTACGAGCAGTACTTC.

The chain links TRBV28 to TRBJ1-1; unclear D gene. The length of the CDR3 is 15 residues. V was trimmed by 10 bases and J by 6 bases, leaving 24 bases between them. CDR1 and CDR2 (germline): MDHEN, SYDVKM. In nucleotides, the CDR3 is TGTGCCATTGGGGATAGGAATTCAGGAATCTCTGAAGCTTTCTTT. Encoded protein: CAIGDRNSGISEAFF.

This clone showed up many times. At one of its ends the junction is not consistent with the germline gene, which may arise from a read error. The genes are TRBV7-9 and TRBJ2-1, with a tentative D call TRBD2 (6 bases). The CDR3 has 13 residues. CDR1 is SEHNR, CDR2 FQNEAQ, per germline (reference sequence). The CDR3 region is CASSQTIGTERFF. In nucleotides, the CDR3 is TGTGCCAGCAGCCAAACAATCGGGACTGAGCGGTTCTTC.

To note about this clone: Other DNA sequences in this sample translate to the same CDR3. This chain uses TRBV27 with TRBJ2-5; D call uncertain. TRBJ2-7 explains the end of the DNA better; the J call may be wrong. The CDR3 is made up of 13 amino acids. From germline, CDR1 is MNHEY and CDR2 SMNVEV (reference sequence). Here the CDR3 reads CASSFMEPYEQYF. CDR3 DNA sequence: TGTGCCAGCAGTTTTATGGAGCCGTACGAGCAGTACTTC.

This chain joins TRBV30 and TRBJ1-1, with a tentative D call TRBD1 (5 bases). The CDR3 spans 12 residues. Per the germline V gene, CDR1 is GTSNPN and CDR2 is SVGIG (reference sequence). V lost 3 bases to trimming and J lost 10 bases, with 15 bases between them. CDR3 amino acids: CAWRGSVTVAFF. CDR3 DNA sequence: TGTGCCTGGAGAGGCTCGGTGACAGTAGCTTTCTTT.

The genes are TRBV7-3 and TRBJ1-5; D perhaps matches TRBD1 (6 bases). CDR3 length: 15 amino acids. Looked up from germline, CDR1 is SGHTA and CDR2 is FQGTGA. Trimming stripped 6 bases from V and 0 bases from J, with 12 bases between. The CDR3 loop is CASRPTGPSNQPQHF. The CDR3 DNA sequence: TGTGCCAGCAGACCTACAGGGCCTAGCAATCAGCCCCAGCATTTT. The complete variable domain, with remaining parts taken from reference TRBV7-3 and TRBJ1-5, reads GAGVSQTPSNKVTEKGKYVELRCDPISGHTALYWYRQSLGQGPEFLIYFQGTGAADDSGLPNDRFFAVRPEGSVSTLKIQRTERGDSAVYLCASRPTGPSNQPQHFGDGTRLSIL.

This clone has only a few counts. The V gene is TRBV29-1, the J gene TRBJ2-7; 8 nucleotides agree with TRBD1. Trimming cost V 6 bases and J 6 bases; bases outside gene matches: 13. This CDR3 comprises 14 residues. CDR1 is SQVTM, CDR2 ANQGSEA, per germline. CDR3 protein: CSVARTGSYSEQYF. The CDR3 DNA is TGCAGCGTGGCAAGGACAGGGAGCTATAGCGAGCAGTACTTC.

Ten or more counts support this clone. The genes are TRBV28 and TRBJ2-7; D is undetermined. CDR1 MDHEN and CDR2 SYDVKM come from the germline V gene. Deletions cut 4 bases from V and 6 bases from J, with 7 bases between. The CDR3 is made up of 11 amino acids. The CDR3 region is CASSSAVEQYF. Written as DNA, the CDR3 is TGTGCCAGCAGTTCCGCGGTCGAGCAGTACTTC.